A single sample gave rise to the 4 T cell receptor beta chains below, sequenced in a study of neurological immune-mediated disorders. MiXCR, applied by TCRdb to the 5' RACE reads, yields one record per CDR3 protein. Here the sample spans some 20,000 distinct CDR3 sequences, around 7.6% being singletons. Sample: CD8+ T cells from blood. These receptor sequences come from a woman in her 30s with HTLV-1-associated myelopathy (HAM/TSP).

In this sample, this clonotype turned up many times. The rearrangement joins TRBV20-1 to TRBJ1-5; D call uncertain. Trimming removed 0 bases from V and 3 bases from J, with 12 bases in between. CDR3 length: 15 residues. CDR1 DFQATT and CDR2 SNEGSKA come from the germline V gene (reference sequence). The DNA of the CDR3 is TGCAGTGCTAGAGATGACCCACGACCCAATCAGCCCCAGCATTTT. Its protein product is CSARDDPRPNQPQHF.

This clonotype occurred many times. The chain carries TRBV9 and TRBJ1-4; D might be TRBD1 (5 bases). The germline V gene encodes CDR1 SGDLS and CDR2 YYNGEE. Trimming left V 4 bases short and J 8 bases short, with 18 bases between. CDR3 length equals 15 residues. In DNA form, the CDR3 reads TGTGCCAGCAGCATGGGGGACCTAAAGAGGGAAAAACTGTTTTTT. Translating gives CASSMGDLKREKLFF.

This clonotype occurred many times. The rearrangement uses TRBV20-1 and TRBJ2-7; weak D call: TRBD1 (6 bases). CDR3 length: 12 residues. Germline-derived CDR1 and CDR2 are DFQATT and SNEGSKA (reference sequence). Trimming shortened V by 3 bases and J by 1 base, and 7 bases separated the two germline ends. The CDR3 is CSARTGSYEQYF. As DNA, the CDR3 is TGCAGTGCTAGGACAGGATCCTACGAGCAGTACTTC.

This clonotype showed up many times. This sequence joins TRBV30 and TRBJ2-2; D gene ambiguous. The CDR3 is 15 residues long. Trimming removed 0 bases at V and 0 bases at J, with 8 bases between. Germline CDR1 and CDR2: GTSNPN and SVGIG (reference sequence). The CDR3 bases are TGTGCCTGGAGTGTAGTCGAAACGAACACCGGGGAGCTGTTTTTT. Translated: CAWSVVETNTGELFF. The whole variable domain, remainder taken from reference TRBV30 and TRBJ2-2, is SQTIHQWPATLVQPVGSPLSLECTVEGTSNPNLYWYRQAAGRGLQLLFYSVGIGQISSEVPQNLSASRPQDRQFILSSKKLLLSDSGFYLCAWSVVETNTGELFFGEGSRLTVL.